The clone carrying this T cell receptor (beta chain) has more than one count but fewer than ten. Its antigen is not identified. V dropped 3 bases and J dropped 4 bases, with 12 bases sitting between them. CDR3 length equals 15 residues. The V gene's germline CDR1 is ENHRY and CDR2 SYGVKD. The data derive from a study of T-cell reconstitution after alpha-beta-depleted transplantation in children. Study outcomes and limitations: T-cell counts and diversity at one year post-transplant came mainly from newly produced T cells. TCRbeta diversity was high at day 60 in some patients (a result of surviving recipient T cells and thymic progenitors). About two months after transplant, alpha-beta T cells reportedly came from several hundred expanded graft clones.

The authors prepared the TCRbeta library with unique molecular identifiers. TCRdb itself ran the PCR reads through MiXCR, one entry per CDR3 protein. The table records around 300,000 distinct CDR3 sequences, about a quarter of them present only once. This TCR was sampled from a male patient aged 5 to 17 who had a stem cell transplant for acute lymphoblastic leukemia, so the T cells may come from the graft donor. Sequences were derived from PBMCs, mostly from graft donor cells, sampled 180 days after TCRalphabeta/CD19-depleted stem cell transplant. The chain carries TRBV10-3 and TRBJ2-2; TRBD2 is a possible D gene (6 bases). DNA for the CDR3: TGTGCCATCAGTGAAGGCGGGGCCCCCACCGGGGAGCTGTTTTTT. As protein: CAISEGGAPTGELFF.